The clone carrying this T cell receptor (beta chain) was seen once. Its target is not known. The data are from a study of blood T cells in healthy people across ages. Findings and limits, study-wide: Strongly correlated with naive T cell percentage was TCR beta diversity. In long-lived donors, naive CD4+ cell counts and diversity exceeded those of aged donors. No conclusive comparison of naive versus antigen-experienced cells was possible with unsorted PBMCs.

This CDR3 comprises 17 residues. V shed 0 bases and J shed 0 bases, with 9 bases lying between them. The germline V gene encodes CDR1 MGHRA and CDR2 YSYEKL. Samples had at least 7 million PBMCs isolated from them. Then a second PCR, running roughly 7 to 11 cycles, was carried out with a sample-barcoded 5' primer and a J-beta primer mix. TCRdb called the 5' RACE reads again in MiXCR, with one record for every CDR3 protein. The repertoire holds 1.5 million to 2 million distinct CDR3 sequences, 49% seen once, with approximately 2% in the top ten. The sequence derives from a woman in her thirties or forties in good health. The sequencing sample was made of blood. This chain joins TRBV4-1 and TRBJ2-6, with unresolved D. CDR3 region: CASSQESRVSGANVLTF. Here the CDR3 DNA reads TGCGCCAGCAGCCAAGAGTCCAGAGTCTCTGGGGCCAACGTCCTGACTTTC.